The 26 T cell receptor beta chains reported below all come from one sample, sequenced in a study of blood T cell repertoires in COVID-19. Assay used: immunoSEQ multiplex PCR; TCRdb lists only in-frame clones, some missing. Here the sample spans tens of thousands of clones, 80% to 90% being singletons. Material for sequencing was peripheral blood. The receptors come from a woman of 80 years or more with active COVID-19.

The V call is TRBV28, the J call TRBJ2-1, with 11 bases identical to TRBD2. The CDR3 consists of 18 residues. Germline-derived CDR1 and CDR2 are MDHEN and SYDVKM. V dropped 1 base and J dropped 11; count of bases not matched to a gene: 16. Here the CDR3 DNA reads TGTGCCAGCAGTTTATCCCCCTCGACTAGCGGGACAGCCACAAAGCAGTTCTTC. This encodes CASSLSPSTSGTATKQFF.

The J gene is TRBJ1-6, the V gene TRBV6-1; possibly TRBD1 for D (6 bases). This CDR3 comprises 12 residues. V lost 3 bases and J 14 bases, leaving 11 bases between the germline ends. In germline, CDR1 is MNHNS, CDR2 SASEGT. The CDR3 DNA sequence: TGTGCCAGCAGTGACAGGGGTTTTTCCCTCCACTTT. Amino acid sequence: CASSDRGFSLHF.

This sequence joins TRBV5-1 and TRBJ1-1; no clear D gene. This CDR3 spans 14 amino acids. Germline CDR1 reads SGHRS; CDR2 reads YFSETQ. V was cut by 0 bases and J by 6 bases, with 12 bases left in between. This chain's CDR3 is CASSLALGRPEAFF. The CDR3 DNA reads TGCGCCAGCAGCTTGGCCTTGGGGAGGCCTGAAGCTTTCTTT.

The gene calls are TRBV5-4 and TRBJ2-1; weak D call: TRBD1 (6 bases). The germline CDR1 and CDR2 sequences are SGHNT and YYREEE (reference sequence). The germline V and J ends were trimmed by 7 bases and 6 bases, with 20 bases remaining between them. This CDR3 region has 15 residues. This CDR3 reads CASLPGAADSNEQFF. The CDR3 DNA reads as TGTGCCAGCCTCCCAGGGGCCGCGGACTCCAATGAGCAGTTCTTC.

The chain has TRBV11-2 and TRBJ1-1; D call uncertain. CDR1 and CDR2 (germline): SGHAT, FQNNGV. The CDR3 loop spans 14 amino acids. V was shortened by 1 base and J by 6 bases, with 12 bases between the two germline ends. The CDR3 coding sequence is TGTGCCAGCAGCTTAGGAACGGGAAGGGCTGAAGCTTTCTTT. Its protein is CASSLGTGRAEAFF.

The CDR3 DNA sequence: TGTGCCAGCAGCTCGGACAGGGTAAACATTCAGTACTTC. Amino acid sequence: CASSSDRVNIQYF. The rearrangement uses TRBV6-5 and TRBJ2-4; the match to TRBD1 covers 8 bases. The V and J ends lost 6 bases and 6 bases, in that order; junction bases with no gene match: 4. CDR1 and CDR2 (germline): MNHEY, SVGAGI. This CDR3 contains 13 residues.

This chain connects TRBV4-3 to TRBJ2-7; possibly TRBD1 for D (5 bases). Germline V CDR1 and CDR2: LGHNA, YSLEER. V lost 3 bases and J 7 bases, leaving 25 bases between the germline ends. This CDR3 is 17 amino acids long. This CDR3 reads CASSQEPGHTGLREQYF. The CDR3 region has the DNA TGCGCCAGCAGCCAGGAACCCGGTCACACAGGTCTGAGAGAGCAGTACTTC.

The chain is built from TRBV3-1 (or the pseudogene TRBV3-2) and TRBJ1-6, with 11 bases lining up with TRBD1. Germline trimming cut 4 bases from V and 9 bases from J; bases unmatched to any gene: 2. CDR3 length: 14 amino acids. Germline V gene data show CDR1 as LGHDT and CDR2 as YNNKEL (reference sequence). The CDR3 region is CASSPGQGASPLHF. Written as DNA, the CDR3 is TGTGCCAGCAGCCCTGGACAGGGGGCTTCACCCCTCCACTTT.

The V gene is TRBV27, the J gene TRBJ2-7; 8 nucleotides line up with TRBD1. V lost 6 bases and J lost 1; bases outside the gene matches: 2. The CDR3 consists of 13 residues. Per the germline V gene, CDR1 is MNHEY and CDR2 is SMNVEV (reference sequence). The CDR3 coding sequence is TGTGCCAGCAGACGGGACAGGTCCTACGAGCAGTACTTC. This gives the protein CASRRDRSYEQYF.

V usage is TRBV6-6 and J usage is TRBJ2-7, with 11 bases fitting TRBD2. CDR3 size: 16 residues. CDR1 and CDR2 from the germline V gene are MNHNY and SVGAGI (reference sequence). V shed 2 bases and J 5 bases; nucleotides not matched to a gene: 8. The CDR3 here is CASSYLPSGGPDEQYF. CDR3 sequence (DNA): TGTGCCAGCAGTTACCTTCCTAGCGGGGGGCCCGACGAGCAGTACTTC.

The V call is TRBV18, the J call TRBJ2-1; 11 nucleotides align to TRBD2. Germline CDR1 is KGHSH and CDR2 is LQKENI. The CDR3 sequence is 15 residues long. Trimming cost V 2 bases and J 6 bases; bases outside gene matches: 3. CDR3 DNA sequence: TGTGCCAGCTCACCAGGGACTAGCGGTGGCAATGAGCAGTTCTTC. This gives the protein CASSPGTSGGNEQFF.

The CDR3 nucleotides are TGCAGCGGGAGAGGGGGAGCCCAAGAGACCCAGTACTTC. Protein sequence: CSGRGGAQETQYF. This chain uses TRBV29-1 with TRBJ2-5; the D gene is possibly TRBD1 (6 bases). The ends were cut back, 7 bases at V and 1 base at J, with 13 bases in the middle. This CDR3 has 13 amino acids. Germline CDR1 is SQVTM and CDR2 is ANQGSEA.

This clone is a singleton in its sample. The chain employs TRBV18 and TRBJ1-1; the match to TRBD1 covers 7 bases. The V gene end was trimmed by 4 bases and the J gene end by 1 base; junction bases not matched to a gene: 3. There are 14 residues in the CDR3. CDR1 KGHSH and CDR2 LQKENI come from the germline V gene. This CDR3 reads CASSHWDRNTEAFF. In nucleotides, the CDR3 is TGTGCCAGCTCACACTGGGACAGGAACACTGAAGCTTTCTTT.

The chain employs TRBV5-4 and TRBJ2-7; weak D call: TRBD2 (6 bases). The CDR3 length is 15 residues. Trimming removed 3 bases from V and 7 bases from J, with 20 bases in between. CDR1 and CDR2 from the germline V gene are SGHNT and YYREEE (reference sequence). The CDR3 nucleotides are TGTGCCAGCAGCTCCTGGGGTAGCGGCTTGAGGGAGCAGTACTTC. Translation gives CASSSWGSGLREQYF.

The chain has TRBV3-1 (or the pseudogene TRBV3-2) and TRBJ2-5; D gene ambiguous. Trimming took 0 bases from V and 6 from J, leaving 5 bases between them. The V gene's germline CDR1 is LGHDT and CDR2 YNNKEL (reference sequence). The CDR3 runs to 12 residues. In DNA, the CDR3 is TGTGCCAGCAGCCAAGATAAAAAGACCCAGTACTTC. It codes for CASSQDKKTQYF.

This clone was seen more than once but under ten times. The CDR3 sequence: CASSLAPNLADTQYF. In DNA, the CDR3 is TGTGCCAGCAGCTTAGCCCCGAACTTAGCAGATACGCAGTATTTT. The V gene is TRBV7-2, the J gene TRBJ2-3, with no clear D. The CDR3 loop spans 15 amino acids. The germline gives CDR1 SGHTA, CDR2 FQGNSA. Deletions cut 0 bases from V and 4 bases from J, with 11 bases between.

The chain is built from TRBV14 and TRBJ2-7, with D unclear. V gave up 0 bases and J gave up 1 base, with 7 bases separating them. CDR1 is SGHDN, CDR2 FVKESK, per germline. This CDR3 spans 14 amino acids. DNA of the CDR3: TGTGCCAGCAGCCAAGATAGCCTGTCCTACGAGCAGTACTTC. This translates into CASSQDSLSYEQYF.

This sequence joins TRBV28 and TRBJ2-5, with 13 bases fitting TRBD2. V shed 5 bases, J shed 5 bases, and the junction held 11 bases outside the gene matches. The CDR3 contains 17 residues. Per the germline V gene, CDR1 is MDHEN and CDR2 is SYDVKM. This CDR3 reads CASSPLGLAGSGETQYF. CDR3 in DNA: TGTGCCAGCAGTCCCTTGGGACTAGCGGGATCGGGGGAGACCCAGTACTTC.

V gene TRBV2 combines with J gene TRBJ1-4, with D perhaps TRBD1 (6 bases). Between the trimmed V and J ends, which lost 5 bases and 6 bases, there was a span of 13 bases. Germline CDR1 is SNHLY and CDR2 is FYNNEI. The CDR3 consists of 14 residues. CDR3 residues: CASSSHRAYEKLFF. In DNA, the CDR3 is TGTGCCAGCAGTTCCCACAGGGCTTATGAAAAACTGTTTTTT.

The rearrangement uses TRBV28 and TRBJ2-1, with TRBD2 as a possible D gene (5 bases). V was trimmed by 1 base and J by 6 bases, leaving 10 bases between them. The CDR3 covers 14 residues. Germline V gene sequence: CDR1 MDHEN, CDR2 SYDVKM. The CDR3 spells CASSLSQTINEQFF. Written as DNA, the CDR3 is TGTGCCAGCAGTTTATCCCAGACTATCAATGAGCAGTTCTTC.

The CDR3 region is CASTLRADLYGYTF. The DNA of the CDR3 is TGTGCCAGCACCCTGAGGGCAGACTTATATGGCTACACCTTC. The chain carries TRBV27 and TRBJ1-2, with D unclear. The germline gives CDR1 MNHEY, CDR2 SMNVEV (reference sequence). The CDR3 runs 14 residues. The V end was cut by 7 bases, the J end by 5 bases, with 17 bases between.

This chain's CDR3 is CASSLGTGDHTQYF. The CDR3 DNA follows: TGCGCCAGCAGCTTGGGGACAGGGGACCATACGCAGTATTTT. V usage is TRBV5-1 and J usage is TRBJ2-3; 9 nucleotides line up with TRBD1. Per germline, CDR1 SGHRS and CDR2 YFSETQ. The CDR3 extends over 14 amino acids. The V segment lost 0 bases and the J segment 7 bases; nucleotides outside the gene matches: 3.

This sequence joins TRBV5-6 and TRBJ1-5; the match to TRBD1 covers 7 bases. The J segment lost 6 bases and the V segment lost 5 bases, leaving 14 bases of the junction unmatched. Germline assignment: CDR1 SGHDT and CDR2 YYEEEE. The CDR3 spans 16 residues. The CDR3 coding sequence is TGTGCCAGCAGTCTCTCGACCAGGGGGGCGTTTCAGCCCCAGCATTTT. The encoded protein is CASSLSTRGAFQPQHF.

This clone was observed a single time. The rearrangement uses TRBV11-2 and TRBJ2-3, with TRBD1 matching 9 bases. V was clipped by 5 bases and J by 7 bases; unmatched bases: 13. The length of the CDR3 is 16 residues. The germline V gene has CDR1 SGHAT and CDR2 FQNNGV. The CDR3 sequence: CASSPLGDRVVNTQYF. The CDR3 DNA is TGTGCCAGCAGCCCCCTCGGGGACAGGGTCGTAAATACGCAGTATTTT.

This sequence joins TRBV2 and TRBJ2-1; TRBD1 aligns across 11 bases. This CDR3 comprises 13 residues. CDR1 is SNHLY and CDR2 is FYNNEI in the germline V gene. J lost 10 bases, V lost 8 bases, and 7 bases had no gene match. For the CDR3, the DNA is TGTGCCAGCGCCTGGACAGGGGGCAACGAGCAGTTCTTC. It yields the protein CASAWTGGNEQFF.

CDR3 bases: TGTGCCAGCAGCGCCGGAGGGTGGGCCCAGAACACTGAAGCTTTCTTT. This sequence encodes CASSAGGWAQNTEAFF. V gene TRBV7-8 combines with J gene TRBJ1-1; the D is unclear. This CDR3 contains 16 residues. V was trimmed by 5 bases and J by 1 base, leaving 17 bases between them. Germline V gives CDR1 SGHVS, CDR2 FQNEAQ.